This T cell receptor (beta chain) was recorded in a study of blood T cells in healthy people across ages. PBMCs numbering at least 6 million were isolated per sample. Trimming left V 0 bases short and J 7 bases short, with 16 bases between. The CDR3 runs to 16 residues. Germline V gene data show CDR1 as MNHEY and CDR2 as SVGAGI. Alongside a J-beta primer mix, a sample-barcoded 5' primer served in a second PCR lasting roughly 7 to 12 cycles. TCRdb re-called the 5' RACE reads through MiXCR, storing one row per CDR3 protein. The sample has about 830,000 distinct CDR3 sequences, roughly 60% seen once. The chain combines TRBV6-5 with TRBJ2-1; D is unresolved. The clonotype was recovered from a young man in good health. The specimen sequenced was blood. CDR3 bases: TGTGCCAGCAGTTACTCAATAACCACGGGTCAAAATGAGCAGTTCTTC. It yields the protein CASSYSITTGQNEQFF.